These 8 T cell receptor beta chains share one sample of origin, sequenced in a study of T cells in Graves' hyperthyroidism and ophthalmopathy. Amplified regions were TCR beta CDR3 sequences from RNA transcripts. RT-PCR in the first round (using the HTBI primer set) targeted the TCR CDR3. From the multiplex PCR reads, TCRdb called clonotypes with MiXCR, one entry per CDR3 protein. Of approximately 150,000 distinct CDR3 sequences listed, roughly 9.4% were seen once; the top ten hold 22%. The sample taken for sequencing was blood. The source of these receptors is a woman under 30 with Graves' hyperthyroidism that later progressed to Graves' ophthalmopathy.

CDR3 sequence reads: CASSLTRLAGVEIGDNEQFF. The DNA of the CDR3 is TGTGCCAGCAGCTTAACCCGGCTAGCGGGAGTAGAAATCGGTGACAATGAGCAGTTCTTC. This chain uses TRBV7-6 with TRBJ2-1; 10 bases are shared with TRBD2. V shed 2 bases, J shed 5 bases, and the junction held 18 bases outside the gene matches. Per the germline V gene, CDR1 is SGHVS and CDR2 is FNYEAQ. This CDR3 is 20 amino acids long.

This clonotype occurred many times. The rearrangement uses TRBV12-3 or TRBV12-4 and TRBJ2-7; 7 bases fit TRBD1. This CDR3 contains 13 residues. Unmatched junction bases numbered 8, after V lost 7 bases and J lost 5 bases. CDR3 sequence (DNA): TGTGCCAGCACTCGACAGGGAAAAGACGAGCAGTACTTC. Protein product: CASTRQGKDEQYF.

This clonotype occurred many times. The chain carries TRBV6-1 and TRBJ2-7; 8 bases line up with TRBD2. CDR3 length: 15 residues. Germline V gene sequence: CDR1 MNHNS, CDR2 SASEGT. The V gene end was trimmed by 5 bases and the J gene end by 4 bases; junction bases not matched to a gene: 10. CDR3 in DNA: TGTGCCAGCAGTTCGTTCGGCGGGAGGACGTACGAGCAGTACTTC. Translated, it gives CASSSFGGRTYEQYF.

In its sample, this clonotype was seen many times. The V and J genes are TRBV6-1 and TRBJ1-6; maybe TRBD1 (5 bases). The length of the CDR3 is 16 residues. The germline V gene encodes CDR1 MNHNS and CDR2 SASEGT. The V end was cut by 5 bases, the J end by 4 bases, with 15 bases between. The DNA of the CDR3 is TGTGCCAGCAGTTTCGAAACGGGACGGTATAATTCACCCCTCCACTTT. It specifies CASSFETGRYNSPLHF.

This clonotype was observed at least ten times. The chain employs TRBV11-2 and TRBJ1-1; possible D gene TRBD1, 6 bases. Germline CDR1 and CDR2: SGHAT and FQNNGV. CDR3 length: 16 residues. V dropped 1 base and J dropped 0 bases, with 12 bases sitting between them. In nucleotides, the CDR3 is TGTGCCAGCAGCTTAGTTCGGGGGGCCGTGAACACTGAAGCTTTCTTT. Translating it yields CASSLVRGAVNTEAFF.

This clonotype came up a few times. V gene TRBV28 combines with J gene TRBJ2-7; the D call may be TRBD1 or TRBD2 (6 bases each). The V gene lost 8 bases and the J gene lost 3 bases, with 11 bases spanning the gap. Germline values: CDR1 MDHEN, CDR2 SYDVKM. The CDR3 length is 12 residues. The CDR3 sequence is CASQEGGYEQYF. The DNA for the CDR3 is TGTGCCAGCCAAGAGGGGGGCTACGAGCAGTACTTC.

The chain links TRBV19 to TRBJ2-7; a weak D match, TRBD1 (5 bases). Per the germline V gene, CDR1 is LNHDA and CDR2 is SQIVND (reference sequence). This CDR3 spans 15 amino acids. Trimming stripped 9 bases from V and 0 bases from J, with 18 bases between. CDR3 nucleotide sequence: TGTGCCAGCCGCAAGGGGATAGGAGCCTCCTACGAGCAGTACTTC. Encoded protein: CASRKGIGASYEQYF.

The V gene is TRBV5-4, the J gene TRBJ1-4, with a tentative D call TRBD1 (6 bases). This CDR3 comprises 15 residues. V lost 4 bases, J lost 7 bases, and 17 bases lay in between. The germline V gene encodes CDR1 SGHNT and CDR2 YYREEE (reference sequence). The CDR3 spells CASSTSTGKGEKLFF. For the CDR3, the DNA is TGTGCCAGCAGCACCTCGACAGGAAAAGGTGAAAAACTGTTTTTT.